Here is one T cell receptor (beta chain) with its context. Germline CDR1 and CDR2: GTSNPN and SVGIG (reference sequence). The CDR3 totals 15 residues. Trimming shortened V by 3 bases and J by 6 bases, and 17 bases separated the two germline ends. The table came from immunoSEQ multiplex PCR; TCRdb's copy has only in-frame clones and leaves some out. The sample includes tens of thousands of clones, roughly 86% of them seen just once. Samples were taken at baseline and on day 1 of cycles 4 and 7. The data derive from a study of OX40 agonist ivuxolimab in advanced cancers. Study-level information: The dose of intravenous ivuxolimab that patients received every 2 weeks ranged from 0.01 to 10 mg/kg. Among those treated, three patients had partial responses, one with hepatocellular carcinoma and two with cutaneous melanoma.

The genes are TRBV30 and TRBJ2-2; either TRBD1 or TRBD2 may supply D (6 bases each). The sequencing here drew on CD4+ or CD8+ T cells sorted from blood, taken in a trial of the OX40 agonist ivuxolimab. The sequence came from an adult with an advanced solid tumor such as melanoma, head and neck, liver or kidney cancer. CDR3 bases: TGTGCCTGGAGCGTCTCATTTAGGGGGGCCGGGGAGCTGTTTTTT. Protein sequence: CAWSVSFRGAGELFF.